The rows below give T cell receptor beta chains drawn from one sample of a study of blood T cell repertoires in COVID-19. Generated by immunoSEQ multiplex PCR, the TCRdb table keeps only in-frame clones and is missing some. The sample includes some 260,000 clones, about 85% of them seen just once. The material sequenced was peripheral blood. These TCRs come from a man aged 18-30 years with active or convalescent COVID-19. Each CDR3 is given with its conserved first and last residue. The D gene is left open where the match is weak. Clone size is shown for a subset of rows, as once, few, many or a class of expanded clone.

TRBJ2-1 | TRBV9 | . | . | TGTGCCAGCAGCAAGGGAGTGAGCAATGAGCAGTTCTTC | CASSKGVSNEQFF
TRBJ2-1 | TRBV13 | . | . | TGTGCCAGCAGCTTAGTGGGGCCCGGAGTTCCCTACAATGAGCAGTTCTTC | CASSLVGPGVPYNEQFF
TRBJ2-1 | TRBV19 | TRBD2 | . | TGTGCCAGTAGTGGGCTAGCGGGAGACGAGCAGTTCTTC | CASSGLAGDEQFF
TRBJ2-1 | TRBV19 | TRBD2 | . | TGTGCCAGTAGTATCCCCCTAGCGGGGGATGAGCAGTTCTTC | CASSIPLAGDEQFF
TRBJ1-1 | TRBV28 | . | few | TGTGCCAGCATCTGGAGGGTGGGCACTGAAGCTTTCTTT | CASIWRVGTEAFF
TRBJ2-4 | TRBV5-3 | . | . | TGTGCCTTCTCCCTCCCAGCGGTAGCCAAAAACATTCAGTACTTC | CAFSLPAVAKNIQYF
TRBJ2-1 | TRBV10-1 | TRBD1 | . | TGCGCCAGCAGTGAGTCCGGGACAGGGCCCGATGAGCAGTTCTTC | CASSESGTGPDEQFF
TRBJ2-7 | TRBV6-4 | . | . | TGTGCCAGCAGTGACTCTCCAGGCTACGAGCAGTACTTC | CASSDSPGYEQYF
TRBJ2-7 | TRBV21-1 | . | . | TGTGCCAGCAGCAAAGGACAGGGTTCCCCCCTATGGGCCGAGCAGTACTTC | CASSKGQGSPLWAEQYF
TRBJ2-3 | TRBV11-2 | TRBD1 | . | TGTGCCAGCAGCTTAGATACCCCACAGGGGAATGCGTGGCTAACAGATACGCAGTATTTT | CASSLDTPQGNAWLTDTQYF
TRBJ2-6 | TRBV4-3 | . | many | TGCGCCAGCAGCCAAGATGCGGGCTCTGGGGCCAACGTCCTGACTTTC | CASSQDAGSGANVLTF
TRBJ2-7 | TRBV25-1 | . | once | TGTGCCAGCGGCAACTATTACGAGCAGTACTTC | CASGNYYEQYF
TRBJ2-7 | TRBV9 | . | . | TGTGCCAGCAGCGAGGGGGGAGGGAAGCCCTACGAGCAGTACTTC | CASSEGGGKPYEQYF
TRBJ1-5 | TRBV27 | . | . | TGTGCCAGCAGTACGTCCTATAGCAATCAGCCCCAGCATTTT | CASSTSYSNQPQHF
TRBJ2-7 | TRBV11-2 | TRBD2 | . | TGTGCCAGCAGCTCCGGGACTAGCGGTTTCCTGGCCTCCTACGAGCAGTACTTC | CASSSGTSGFLASYEQYF
TRBJ2-1 | TRBV5-4 | TRBD2 | few | TGTGCCAGCAGCTTGGTCCGGACTAGCGTTAATGAGCAGTTCTTC | CASSLVRTSVNEQFF
TRBJ1-1 | TRBV11-2 | TRBD1 | . | TGTGCCAGCAGCTTCAACAGGGGAGAGGTAGCTTTCTTT | CASSFNRGEVAFF
TRBJ2-7 | TRBV5-1 | TRBD1 | . | TGCGCCAGCAGGGAGCAGGGGGCCAGCTCCTACGAGCAGTACTTC | CASREQGASSYEQYF
TRBJ2-5 | TRBV5-4 | . | once | TGTGCCAGCAGCTTGTCGGTAGCGGCACAAGAGACCCAGTACTTC | CASSLSVAAQETQYF
TRBJ1-1 | TRBV18 | . | . | TGTGCCAGCTCACCTACAGATGTATCCACTGAAGCTTTCTTT | CASSPTDVSTEAFF
TRBJ1-4 | TRBV11-2 | . | . | TGTGCCAGCAGCTTAGAGTACAGGGTAATGGAAAAACTGTTTTTT | CASSLEYRVMEKLFF
TRBJ2-1 | TRBV11-3 | TRBD2 | . | TGTGCCAGCAGCGTAGAGCGGGGTCACAATGAGCAGTTCTTC | CASSVERGHNEQFF
TRBJ1-2 | TRBV5-4 | . | . | TGTGCCAGCAGCCCGGGGGGTCTCTATGGCTACACCTTC | CASSPGGLYGYTF
TRBJ2-3 | TRBV4-3 | . | . | TGCGCCAGCAGCCAAGATGGAAGGGGAACGCAGTATTTT | CASSQDGRGTQYF